This T cell receptor beta chain was identified during a study of vaccination and CD4 T cells after COVID-19. Treatment described: roughly 11-day PBMC culture with coronavirus spike peptide pools or control peptides (ViraFEST assay). T cells were expanded with peptide pools, and expanded clonotypes were identified by TCR sequencing. Germline loops: CDR1 MNHEY, CDR2 SVGEGT. The CDR3 is made up of 14 amino acids. The J segment lost 3 bases and the V segment lost 8 bases, leaving 6 bases of the junction unmatched. Sequenced with the Oncomine TCR Beta short-read assay was DNA taken from cultured CD4+ T cells. From the PCR reads, TCRdb called clonotypes with MiXCR, one entry per CDR3 protein. The data hold about 24,000 distinct CDR3 sequences, with approximately 56% observed a single time. About this clonotype itself: Its antigen is unidentified.

Whole-study results and caveats: There was no significant change from 21 to 38 median reactive clonotypes.

The V gene is TRBV6-2 or TRBV6-3, the J gene TRBJ2-2; 7 bases are shared with TRBD2. Material: CD4+ T cells from blood, cultured in vitro. The clonotype originates from a human donor who had recovered from COVID-19. This chain's CDR3 is CASPIAGDTGELFF. Written as DNA, the CDR3 is TGTGCCAGCCCTATTGCGGGAGACACCGGGGAGCTGTTTTTT.